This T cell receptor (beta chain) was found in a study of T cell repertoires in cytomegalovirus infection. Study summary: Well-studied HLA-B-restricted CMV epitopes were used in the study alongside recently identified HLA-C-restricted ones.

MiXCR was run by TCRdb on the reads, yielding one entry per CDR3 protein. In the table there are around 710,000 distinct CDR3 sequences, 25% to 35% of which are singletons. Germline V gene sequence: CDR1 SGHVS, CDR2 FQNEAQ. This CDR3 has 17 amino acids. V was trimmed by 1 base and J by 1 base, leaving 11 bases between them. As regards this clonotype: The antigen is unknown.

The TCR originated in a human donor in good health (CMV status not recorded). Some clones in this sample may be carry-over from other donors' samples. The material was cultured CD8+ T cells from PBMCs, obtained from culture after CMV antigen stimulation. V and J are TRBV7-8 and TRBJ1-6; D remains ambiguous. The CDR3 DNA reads TGTGCCAGCAGCTTAGGAACGCTGGGGTCCTATAATTCACCCCTCCACTTT. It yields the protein CASSLGTLGSYNSPLHF.